The present T cell receptor (beta chain) was sequenced within a study of blood T cell repertoires in COVID-19. Study as a whole: Specimens from acute and convalescent COVID-19 originated in the United States, Italy and Spain. From T cells, B-cell-depleted T cells, or PBMCs came the material, which was cDNA or gDNA.

Germline CDR1 and CDR2: SGHRS and YFSETQ. The CDR3 length is 15 residues. The junction had 7 bases not matched to a gene; V was cut back by 4 bases and J by 3 bases. Original processing methods: Amplification with reference gene primers provided the estimates of nucleated cell counts. Sequencing used immunoSEQ multiplex PCR; TCRdb keeps in-frame clones, though not all of them. That table gives V, J and clone size, and the DNA gave D and trimming. The sample has some 86,000 clones; 70% to 90% are singletons. This chain uses TRBV5-1 with TRBJ1-2; TRBD1 aligns across 9 bases. The clonotype originates from a woman in her seventies with acute or convalescent COVID-19. The sample consisted of peripheral blood. The CDR3 DNA reads as TGCGCCAGCAGCCCCAGGACAGGGGTCGACTATGGCTACACCTTC. This encodes CASSPRTGVDYGYTF.